The present T cell receptor (beta chain) was sequenced within a study of response to subunit inactivated influenza vaccine. TCRdb recomputed calls from the RT-PCR reads with MiXCR, one row per CDR3 protein. The data contain about 500,000 distinct CDR3 sequences, approximately 7.2% of them seen just once; the ten biggest clones take up less than 15%. This clonotype was picked up a small number of times. Its matching antigen is unknown. Whole-study findings and limits: Each seasonal influenza vaccination, the authors suggested, recruits few new T cells.

This CDR3 comprises 15 residues. Germline CDR1 and CDR2: LNHDA and SQIVND (reference sequence). With V trimmed by 3 bases and J by 4 bases, 5 bases remained unmatched. J is TRBJ2-2 and V is TRBV19, with TRBD1 matching 7 bases. The clonotype originates from a man between 45 and 75 years old who received an inactivated influenza vaccine. The sample here was PBMCs from blood, taken roughly 24 months after vaccination. CDR3 residues: CASSMGTEGTGELFF. The CDR3 DNA follows: TGTGCCAGTAGTATGGGGACAGAGGGCACCGGGGAGCTGTTTTTT.